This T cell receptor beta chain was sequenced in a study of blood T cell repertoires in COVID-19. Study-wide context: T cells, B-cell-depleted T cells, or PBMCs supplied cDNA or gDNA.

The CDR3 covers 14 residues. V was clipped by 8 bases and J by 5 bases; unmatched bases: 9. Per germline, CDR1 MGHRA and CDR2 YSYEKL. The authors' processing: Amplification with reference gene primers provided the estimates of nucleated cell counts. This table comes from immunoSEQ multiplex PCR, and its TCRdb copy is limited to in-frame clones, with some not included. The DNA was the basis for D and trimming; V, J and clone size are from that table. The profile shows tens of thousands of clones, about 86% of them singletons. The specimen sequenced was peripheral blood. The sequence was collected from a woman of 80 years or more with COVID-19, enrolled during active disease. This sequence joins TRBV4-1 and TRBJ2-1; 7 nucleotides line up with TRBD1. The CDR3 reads CASGGQQLNNEQFF. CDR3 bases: TGCGCCAGCGGGGGACAGCAGCTCAACAATGAGCAGTTCTTC.